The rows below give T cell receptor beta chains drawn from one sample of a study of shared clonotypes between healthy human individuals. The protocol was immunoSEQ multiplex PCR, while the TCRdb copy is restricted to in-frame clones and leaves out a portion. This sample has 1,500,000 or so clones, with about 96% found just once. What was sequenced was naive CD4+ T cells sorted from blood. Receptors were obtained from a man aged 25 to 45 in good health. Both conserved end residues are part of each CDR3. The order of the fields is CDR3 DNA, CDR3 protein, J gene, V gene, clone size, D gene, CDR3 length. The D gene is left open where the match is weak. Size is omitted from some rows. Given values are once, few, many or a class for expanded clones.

TGTGCCTGGCCAAAGGGACTAGCGGGAAGAGTACGCTACGAGCAGTACTTC CAWPKGLAGRVRYEQYF TRBJ2-7 TRBV30 . TRBD2 17
TGCGCCAGCAGCTTGGGGGCAGGAGCTACCTTCCAAGAGACCCAGTACTTC CASSLGAGATFQETQYF TRBJ2-5 TRBV5-1 . . 17
TGCAGCGTTGGACTAGCGGAAGAGACCCAGTACTTC CSVGLAEETQYF TRBJ2-5 TRBV29-1 once TRBD2 12
TGTGCCAGCAGCTTTCGTACTAGAGGCTGGTATGAGCAGTTCTTC CASSFRTRGWYEQFF TRBJ2-1 TRBV13 . . 15
TGTGCCAGTAGTATTTCTGGTGTAAAGGGGGCCAGCAATCAGCCCCAGCATTTT CASSISGVKGASNQPQHF TRBJ1-5 TRBV19 . TRBD1 18
TGTGCCAGCTCTTCGGGCCAAGGGGGCTACACCTTC CASSSGQGGYTF TRBJ1-2 TRBV6-6 . . 12
TGTGCCAGCAGCCACGGGGACAGAACGAACACTGGAGCTTTCTTT CASSHGDRTNTGAFF TRBJ1-1 TRBV11-2 . TRBD1 15
TGTGCCAGCAGCTTATTGGGAGGGTCCTACGAGCAGTACTTC CASSLLGGSYEQYF TRBJ2-7 TRBV7-9 . TRBD2 14
TGTGCCAGCAGCTACGAAGGGACTAGCGGGGGAAATGAGCAGTTCTTC CASSYEGTSGGNEQFF TRBJ2-1 TRBV7-2 . TRBD2 16
TGTGCCAGCAGTTACCGGGGGATAGACTACAATGAGCAGTTCTTC CASSYRGIDYNEQFF TRBJ2-1 TRBV6-5 . . 15
TGCGCCAGCAGCTTGGCCGAGGGTTACCAAGAGACCCAGTACTTC CASSLAEGYQETQYF TRBJ2-5 TRBV5-1 . . 15
TGTGCCAGCAGCGTAGTGGGGGAAAATGAGCAGTTCTTC CASSVVGENEQFF TRBJ2-1 TRBV9 once . 13
TGTGCCACCTCACCCGGGACAGCAAGGCAGCCCCAGCATTTT CATSPGTARQPQHF TRBJ1-5 TRBV27 . TRBD1 14
TGTGCCAGCAGCTTTAAACCTAGGTCCCGTGGGGGAGAAATTTATGGCTACACCTTC CASSFKPRSRGGEIYGYTF TRBJ1-2 TRBV7-9 . . 19